One and the same sample provided the 24 T cell receptor beta chains below, sequenced in a study of metastatic and nonmetastatic thyroid tumors. Thyroid surgery was performed in patients who had received no treatment beforehand. TCRdb re-processed the PCR reads through MiXCR. The sample carries 17,000 or so clones, 25% recorded once. Material: adjacent normal tissue. The receptor set was obtained from a female donor with papillary thyroid cancer or a benign thyroid nodule (not recorded which). Some clones in this sample may be carry-over from other donors' samples.

The chain couples TRBV7-3 to TRBJ2-2; possibly TRBD1 or TRBD2 for D (5 bases each). There are 14 residues in the CDR3. The V gene's germline CDR1 is SGHTA and CDR2 FQGTGA. V shed 4 bases and J shed 5 bases, with 11 bases lying between them. The CDR3 coding sequence is TGTGCCAGCAGCTCTGGGTGGGGGACCGGGGAGCTGTTTTTT. This translates into CASSSGWGTGELFF.

The J gene is TRBJ1-2, the V gene TRBV27; D not resolved. Germline V gives CDR1 MNHEY, CDR2 SMNVEV (reference sequence). V dropped 5 bases and J dropped 2 bases, with 12 bases sitting between them. CDR3 length: 14 amino acids. CDR3 in amino acids: CASSPSGVNYGYTF. The CDR3 DNA reads as TGTGCCAGCAGTCCCTCTGGGGTAAACTATGGCTACACCTTC.

This chain links TRBV7-2 with TRBJ2-3; D is unresolved. Trimming cost V 4 bases and J 3 bases, with 8 bases left between them. The CDR3 is 13 amino acids. Germline V gene lookup returns CDR1 SGHTA and CDR2 FQGNSA. This CDR3 reads CASSWLPTDTQYF. For the CDR3, the DNA is TGTGCCAGCAGCTGGCTTCCTACAGATACGCAGTATTTT.

This clone was counted at least ten times. The J gene is TRBJ1-6, the V gene TRBV20-1; D perhaps matches TRBD1 (6 bases). Germline lookup yields CDR1 DFQATT and CDR2 SNEGSKA (reference sequence). This CDR3 comprises 14 residues. Trimming removed 3 bases from V and 10 bases from J, with 16 bases in between. The CDR3 here is CSARGTGWGSPLHF. In nucleotides, the CDR3 is TGCAGTGCTAGGGGAACAGGGTGGGGATCACCCCTCCACTTT.

This chain joins TRBV5-1 and TRBJ2-3; 12 bases map to TRBD2. Per germline, CDR1 SGHRS and CDR2 YFSETQ. CDR3 length equals 17 residues. V shed 4 bases and J 2 bases; nucleotides not matched to a gene: 8. The CDR3 is CASSPGLAGHDTDTQYF. For the CDR3, the DNA is TGCGCCAGCAGCCCCGGACTAGCGGGGCATGACACAGATACGCAGTATTTT.

The table lists this clone with a few counts. This rearrangement joins TRBV12-3 or TRBV12-4 to TRBJ2-7, with 8 bases that match TRBD1. The CDR3 extends over 13 amino acids. Unmatched junction bases numbered 3, after V lost 6 bases and J lost 2 bases. The CDR3 region has the DNA TGTGCCAGCAGGGAGGGACAGGCCTACGAGCAGTACTTC. Protein: CASREGQAYEQYF.

This clone was observed a handful of times. The chain combines TRBV6-5 with TRBJ2-7, with D tentatively TRBD2 (6 bases). V lost 2 bases to trimming and J lost 4 bases, with 12 bases between them. Germline V gives CDR1 MNHEY, CDR2 SVGAGI. This CDR3 has 14 amino acids. In nucleotides, the CDR3 is TGTGCCAGCAGTTACGGGGGACTCCAATACGAGCAGTACTTC. It is translated as CASSYGGLQYEQYF.

Worth noting for this clone: An end of the junction does not agree with germline; a read error may underlie this. The chain is built from TRBV15 and TRBJ2-6; the D gene is possibly TRBD1 (5 bases). The CDR3 is 16 amino acids. Germline assignment: CDR1 LNHNV and CDR2 YYDKDF (reference sequence). As DNA, the CDR3 is TGTGCCACCAGCTCCCGTCCCGGCTCTGGGGCCAACGTCCTGACGTTC. The encoded protein is CATSSRPGSGANVLTF.

The rearrangement uses TRBV5-6 and TRBJ1-2; 8 nucleotides agree with TRBD1. Germline V gene data show CDR1 as SGHDT and CDR2 as YYEEEE. V gave up 0 bases and J gave up 5 bases; unmatched junction bases: 0. CDR3 length equals 13 residues. CDR3: CASSLGTGYGYTF. As DNA, the CDR3 is TGTGCCAGCAGCTTGGGGACAGGGTATGGCTACACCTTC.

A few counts support this clone. The chain employs TRBV10-3 and TRBJ2-2; D gene ambiguous. The CDR3 consists of 12 residues. Germline CDR1 is ENHRY and CDR2 is SYGVKD. The V and J ends lost 8 bases and 4 bases respectively, with 8 bases between them. The CDR3 bases are TGTGCCATCCTTGTGGTCACCGGGGAGCTGTTTTTT. The encoded protein is CAILVVTGELFF.

This clone has just one count. The chain combines TRBV5-6 with TRBJ1-3, with D tentatively TRBD1 (6 bases). The CDR3 contains 15 residues. Germline values: CDR1 SGHDT, CDR2 YYEEEE. Trimming removed 1 base from V and 3 bases from J, with 11 bases in between. CDR3 loop: CASSLIRGHGNTIYF. The CDR3 bases are TGTGCCAGCAGCTTGATCAGGGGCCATGGAAACACCATATATTTT.

This clone was recorded a few times. The rearrangement links TRBV20-1 to TRBJ2-3, with 9 positions matching TRBD1. Germline values: CDR1 DFQATT, CDR2 SNEGSKA (reference sequence). The trim removed 3 bases at V and 6 bases at J, leaving 13 bases unmatched. This CDR3 is built from 16 residues. The CDR3 DNA is TGCAGTGCTAGCGCCAATCCGGGACAGGGCCGCGATACGCAGTATTTT. Its protein product is CSASANPGQGRDTQYF.

The chain's CDR3 is CASSGDRVYGYTF. The CDR3 DNA reads as TGTGCCAGCAGTGGAGACAGGGTCTATGGCTACACCTTC. This chain links TRBV6-1 with TRBJ1-2; 7 bases are a match to TRBD1. Germline values: CDR1 MNHNS, CDR2 SASEGT. This CDR3 is built from 13 residues. With 4 bases clipped from V and 4 bases from J, the junction kept 3 bases outside the gene matches.

This clone ranks as medium-sized. The chain employs TRBV20-1 and TRBJ1-5; D gene ambiguous. The length of the CDR3 is 14 residues. V lost 4 bases and J lost 7, with 17 bases in between. The V gene's germline CDR1 is DFQATT and CDR2 SNEGSKA (reference sequence). CDR3 nucleotides: TGCAGTGCTATCGAACACAAAAAGAGACAGCCCCAGCATTTT. This encodes CSAIEHKKRQPQHF.

This chain links TRBV27 with TRBJ2-1, with 9 bases matching TRBD2. This CDR3 region has 16 residues. Trimming removed 5 bases from V and 4 bases from J; junction bases left unmatched: 9. CDR1 and CDR2 from the germline V gene are MNHEY and SMNVEV (reference sequence). CDR3 nucleotide sequence: TGTGCCAGCAGTCCACAGACTAGCGGAATATACAATGAGCAGTTCTTC. Amino acids: CASSPQTSGIYNEQFF.

This clone appeared a few times. This rearrangement joins TRBV29-1 to TRBJ1-2, with 8 bases matching TRBD1. CDR3 length equals 12 residues. The junction had 3 bases not matched to a gene; V was cut back by 6 bases and J by 3 bases. From germline, CDR1 is SQVTM and CDR2 ANQGSEA. CDR3 protein: CSVQQGDYGYTF. CDR3 bases: TGCAGCGTCCAACAGGGGGACTATGGCTACACCTTC.

The chain joins TRBV2 to TRBJ2-7; 10 bases match TRBD1. V gave up 6 bases and J gave up 1 base; unmatched junction bases: 6. Germline V lookup: CDR1 SNHLY, CDR2 FYNNEI. CDR3 length: 15 residues. Here the CDR3 reads CASRTGGFGSYEQYF. CDR3 coding DNA: TGTGCCAGCAGGACAGGGGGCTTCGGTTCCTACGAGCAGTACTTC. The full variable domain, with the rest looked up from reference TRBV2 and TRBJ2-7, is EPEVTQTPSHQVTQMGQEVILRCVPISNHLYFYWYRQILGQKVEFLVSFYNNEISEKSEIFDDQFSVERPDGSNFTLKIRSTKLEDSAMYFCASRTGGFGSYEQYFGPGTRLTVT.

In its sample, this clone ranks as medium-sized. As DNA, the CDR3 is TGTGCCAGCAGGCCCCTGGGACTAGCGGGAGTAGGCGATACGCAGTATTTT. Translation gives CASRPLGLAGVGDTQYF. The chain joins TRBV2 to TRBJ2-3, with TRBD2 matching over 14 bases. This CDR3 is built from 17 residues. V lost 6 bases, J lost 6 bases, and 11 bases stayed unmatched. Per germline, CDR1 SNHLY and CDR2 FYNNEI.

This clone occurred a few times. The chain carries TRBV6-1 and TRBJ2-7; TRBD1 matches at 8 bases. The germline CDR1 and CDR2 sequences are MNHNS and SASEGT. This CDR3 has 13 residues. Trimming at V came to 5 bases and at J to 3 bases, leaving 3 bases not matched to a gene. The CDR3 is CASSSGQDYEQYF. The CDR3 DNA follows: TGTGCCAGCAGTTCGGGACAGGACTACGAGCAGTACTTC.

This clone ranks as medium-sized (0.01 to 0.1%). The V and J genes are TRBV6-6 and TRBJ2-7, with D perhaps assigned TRBD1 or TRBD2 (5 bases each). V lost 3 bases and J 2 bases, leaving 11 bases between the germline ends. CDR3 length: 14 residues. Germline CDR1 reads MNHNY; CDR2 reads SVGAGI (reference sequence). CDR3 protein: CASSYGQGPYEQYF. The CDR3 coding sequence is TGTGCCAGCAGTTATGGGCAGGGACCCTACGAGCAGTACTTC.

This rearrangement joins TRBV6-1 to TRBJ2-3; the match to TRBD2 covers 8 bases. The CDR3 has 15 residues. CDR1 is MNHNS, CDR2 SASEGT, per germline. V lost 8 bases to trimming and J lost 3 bases; unmatched junction nucleotides: 10. CDR3 residues: CASGRGAGVTDTQYF. CDR3 sequence (DNA): TGTGCCAGCGGCCGGGGAGCGGGGGTTACAGATACGCAGTATTTT.

This clone was seen at least ten times. The chain has TRBV4-2 and TRBJ1-1, with 7 bases aligning to TRBD1. With 0 bases clipped from V and 8 bases from J, the junction kept 9 bases outside the gene matches. The CDR3 has 15 amino acids. CDR1 is LGHNA, CDR2 YNFKEQ, per germline. CDR3 in DNA: TGTGCCAGCAGCCAAGAAGCCAGACAGGGCGAGGAAGCTTTCTTT. Translated, it gives CASSQEARQGEEAFF.

The chain has TRBV20-1 and TRBJ1-2; D is uncertain. The ends were cut back, 0 bases at V and 6 bases at J, with 8 bases in the middle. The CDR3 runs 12 residues. Germline lookup yields CDR1 DFQATT and CDR2 SNEGSKA (reference sequence). This CDR3 reads CSARDWGDGYTF. CDR3 bases: TGCAGTGCTAGAGATTGGGGAGATGGCTACACCTTC.

The chain joins TRBV20-1 to TRBJ1-2, with D maybe TRBD1 (5 bases). The CDR3 has 16 amino acids. Trimming took 0 bases from V and 4 from J, leaving 18 bases between them. CDR1 and CDR2 (germline): DFQATT, SNEGSKA (reference sequence). The CDR3 nucleotides read TGCAGTGCTAGAGATCGGGGCAGGCCGGCGGTCTATGGCTACACCTTC. Protein sequence: CSARDRGRPAVYGYTF.